The 30 T cell receptor beta chains reported below all come from one sample, sequenced in a study of yellow fever vaccine responses in identical twins. TCRdb analysed the RT-PCR reads with MiXCR anew, one entry per CDR3 protein. Of 15,000 to 20,000 distinct CDR3 sequences in the sample, approximately 60% are singletons; the top ten hold roughly 8.4%. The sample here was T cells from blood (PBMCs), unsorted or a sorted subset (not recorded which), taken before or after yellow fever vaccination (not recorded which). The receptor set was obtained from a woman in her late teens or twenties who received the yellow fever vaccine.

The chain carries TRBV5-1 and TRBJ2-1, with TRBD2 matching 11 bases. The CDR3 contains 15 residues. The V segment lost 0 bases and the J segment 6 bases; nucleotides outside the gene matches: 2. The germline gives CDR1 SGHRS, CDR2 YFSETQ. CDR3 in DNA: TGCGCCAGCAGCTTGGGTAGCGGGGGGGCCAATGAGCAGTTCTTC. Translated: CASSLGSGGANEQFF.

The gene calls are TRBV10-2 and TRBJ2-1; no firm D call. V was shortened by 1 base and J by 5 bases, with 12 bases between the two germline ends. The length of the CDR3 is 15 residues. Germline-derived CDR1 and CDR2 are WSHSY and SAAADI. The CDR3 DNA reads TGCGCCAGCAGTGAGTGGTCTACCTCTAACAATGAGCAGTTCTTC. Encoded protein: CASSEWSTSNNEQFF.

A single count supports this clonotype. The chain links TRBV11-1 to TRBJ1-5; maybe TRBD1 (5 bases). The CDR3 extends over 13 amino acids. Germline V CDR1 and CDR2: SGHAT, FQDESV (reference sequence). Trimming left V 5 bases short and J 2 bases short, with 7 bases between. CDR3: CASSKQGNQPQHF. The CDR3 nucleotides are TGTGCCAGCAGCAAACAGGGCAATCAGCCCCAGCATTTT.

The rearrangement uses TRBV9 and TRBJ2-5; 8 nucleotides line up with TRBD1. The V segment lost 4 bases and the J segment 2 bases; nucleotides outside the gene matches: 4. The CDR3 totals 14 residues. The germline CDR1 and CDR2 sequences are SGDLS and YYNGEE. CDR3: CASSPRQGQETQYF. CDR3 in DNA: TGTGCCAGCAGCCCTCGACAGGGGCAAGAGACCCAGTACTTC.

The V and J genes are TRBV27 and TRBJ2-1, with D possibly called TRBD1 or TRBD2 (5 bases each). Trimming stripped 10 bases from V and 0 bases from J, with 13 bases between. CDR3 length equals 14 residues. Germline CDR1 and CDR2: MNHEY and SMNVEV (reference sequence). The CDR3 DNA follows: TGTGCCACCGGCTGGGGGAGCTCCTACAATGAGCAGTTCTTC. Protein: CATGWGSSYNEQFF.

This clonotype was observed a few times. This rearrangement joins TRBV12-3 or TRBV12-4 to TRBJ1-5; D is unresolved. V lost 6 bases to trimming and J lost 2 bases, with 11 bases between them. The CDR3 spans 14 residues. The CDR3 sequence: CASSPAGRNQPQHF. The CDR3 coding sequence is TGTGCCAGCAGCCCCGCCGGACGCAATCAGCCCCAGCATTTT.

The chain is built from TRBV20-1 and TRBJ2-5; no reliable D call. The CDR3 loop spans 10 amino acids. Trimming pared 3 bases from V and 5 bases from J, leaving 4 bases between. Germline CDR1 reads DFQATT; CDR2 reads SNEGSKA (reference sequence). The DNA for the CDR3 is TGCAGTGCTAGTTGGGAGACCCAGTACTTC. Translating it yields CSASWETQYF.

This clonotype was seen only a few times. The V gene is TRBV11-2, the J gene TRBJ1-1; D remains ambiguous. V was clipped by 7 bases and J by 1 base, with 13 bases between them. CDR3 length: 14 residues. Germline V CDR1 and CDR2: SGHAT, FQNNGV. CDR3 nucleotides: TGTGCCAGCACCGAAATCGGGCAGAACACTGAAGCTTTCTTT. Residues: CASTEIGQNTEAFF.

The gene calls are TRBV2 and TRBJ1-1; a possible D gene is TRBD1 (6 bases). With 2 bases removed from V and 3 bases from J, the gap between germline ends came to 7 bases. The CDR3 runs to 13 residues. Germline assignment: CDR1 SNHLY and CDR2 FYNNEI. CDR3 DNA sequence: TGTGCCAGCAGTGAACAGGGGCACACTGAAGCTTTCTTT. This gives the protein CASSEQGHTEAFF.

The chain carries TRBV18 and TRBJ2-1; D is undetermined. CDR1 and CDR2 (germline): KGHSH, LQKENI. Trimming shortened V by 4 bases and J by 5 bases, and 6 bases separated the two germline ends. This CDR3 spans 12 amino acids. In DNA form, the CDR3 reads TGTGCCAGCTCACAGGCTAACAATGAGCAGTTCTTC. Translated: CASSQANNEQFF.

The V call is TRBV20-1, the J call TRBJ1-1, with 8 bases identical to TRBD1. In germline, CDR1 is DFQATT, CDR2 SNEGSKA (reference sequence). After removal of 5 bases from V and 0 bases from J, the junction contained 8 bases not matched to a gene. This CDR3 is 15 amino acids long. The CDR3 protein is CSAGRQGTMNTEAFF. The CDR3 region has the DNA TGCAGTGCTGGAAGACAGGGGACAATGAACACTGAAGCTTTCTTT.

V usage is TRBV6-4 and J usage is TRBJ2-1; weak D call: TRBD1 (6 bases). Germline V gene lookup returns CDR1 MRHNA and CDR2 SNTAGT. V dropped 0 bases and J dropped 3 bases, with 9 bases sitting between them. The CDR3 contains 15 residues. The CDR3 loop reads CASSDSMDSYNEQFF. The DNA of the CDR3 is TGTGCCAGCAGTGACTCTATGGACAGCTACAATGAGCAGTTCTTC.

CDR3 nucleotide sequence: TGTGCCAGCAGCTTAGAAACGGGAGTGGTTACCGGGGAGCTGTTTTTT. It translates to CASSLETGVVTGELFF. This sequence joins TRBV7-6 and TRBJ2-2, with a possible D match to TRBD2 (6 bases). The V gene lost 1 base and the J gene lost 5 bases, with 14 bases spanning the gap. The V gene's germline CDR1 is SGHVS and CDR2 FNYEAQ. The CDR3 extends over 16 amino acids.

The V gene is TRBV5-1, the J gene TRBJ1-2; weak D call: TRBD1 (5 bases). The germline CDR1 and CDR2 sequences are SGHRS and YFSETQ. This CDR3 has 15 residues. The V gene lost 4 bases and the J gene lost 8 bases, with 21 bases spanning the gap. This CDR3 reads CASSPGGLQGGGYTF. The CDR3 DNA reads as TGCGCCAGCAGCCCTGGGGGACTCCAAGGAGGAGGCTACACCTTC.

The chain uses TRBV15 and TRBJ2-1, with D unresolved. CDR3 size: 12 residues. Between the trimmed V and J ends, which lost 4 bases and 7 bases, there was a span of 8 bases. Germline V gene sequence: CDR1 LNHNV, CDR2 YYDKDF (reference sequence). The CDR3 DNA is TGTGCCACCAGCATACCCGGGAATGAGCAGTTCTTC. This translates into CATSIPGNEQFF. The whole variable domain, filled in from reference TRBV15 and TRBJ2-1, reads DAMVIQNPRYQVTQFGKPVTLSCSQTLNHNVMYWYQQKSSQAPKLLFHYYDKDFNNEADTPDNFQSRRPNTSFCFLDIRSPGLGDTAMYLCATSIPGNEQFFGPGTRLTVL.

V usage is TRBV2 and J usage is TRBJ2-5; D unresolved. V lost 4 bases and J lost 4, with 10 bases in between. CDR3 length equals 13 residues. Germline V gene lookup returns CDR1 SNHLY and CDR2 FYNNEI. The CDR3, as DNA: TGTGCCAGCAGTGTTGGGCGTGTAGAGACCCAGTACTTC. It is translated as CASSVGRVETQYF.

This clonotype was picked up one time. J is TRBJ2-1 and V is TRBV6-1; a weak D match, TRBD2 (7 bases). Trimming removed 0 bases from V and 5 bases from J, with 8 bases in between. Germline loops: CDR1 MNHNS, CDR2 SASEGT. The CDR3 contains 14 residues. The CDR3 reads CASSEAGGHNEQFF. CDR3 DNA sequence: TGTGCCAGCAGTGAAGCGGGGGGGCACAATGAGCAGTTCTTC.

DNA for the CDR3: TGTGCCAGCAGCTTAGAGACAAGAGAGACCCAGTACTTC. Its protein is CASSLETRETQYF. The chain uses TRBV11-2 and TRBJ2-5; no clear D gene. Trimming left V 0 bases short and J 4 bases short, with 6 bases between. The V gene's germline CDR1 is SGHAT and CDR2 FQNNGV. This CDR3 has 13 amino acids.

The chain joins TRBV4-2 to TRBJ2-5, with D perhaps matching TRBD2 (5 bases). V gave up 0 bases and J gave up 5 bases, with 10 bases separating them. From germline, CDR1 is LGHNA and CDR2 YNFKEQ. CDR3 length: 14 amino acids. The CDR3 DNA sequence: TGTGCCAGCAGCCAAGATCTTCGAGGGGAGACCCAGTACTTC. The encoded protein is CASSQDLRGETQYF.

The rearrangement uses TRBV2 and TRBJ2-2; 8 nucleotides line up with TRBD1. The CDR3 has 15 residues. V was clipped by 5 bases and J by 6 bases; unmatched bases: 8. Germline loops: CDR1 SNHLY, CDR2 FYNNEI. This CDR3 is CASSSGQVSPGELFF. CDR3 bases: TGTGCCAGCAGTTCGGGACAGGTGTCCCCCGGGGAGCTGTTTTTT. The variable domain in full, completed from reference TRBV2 and TRBJ2-2, reads EPEVTQTPSHQVTQMGQEVILRCVPISNHLYFYWYRQILGQKVEFLVSFYNNEISEKSEIFDDQFSVERPDGSNFTLKIRSTKLEDSAMYFCASSSGQVSPGELFFGEGSRLTVL.

A word on this clonotype: Relative to the germline gene, one junction end is altered; a read error may explain this. The rearrangement links TRBV7-3 to TRBJ2-7; 12 nucleotides agree with TRBD2. Germline assignment: CDR1 SGHTA and CDR2 FQGTGA. The CDR3 spans 15 residues. CDR3 loop: CASSLTTSGSYEQYF. CDR3 in DNA: TGTGCCAGCAGCCTAACGACTAGCGGGAGTTACGAGCAGTACTTC.

The chain links TRBV7-9 to TRBJ1-2, with 7 bases lining up with TRBD1. Germline V CDR1 and CDR2: SEHNR, FQNEAQ (reference sequence). This CDR3 spans 14 amino acids. Trimming took 0 bases from V and 3 from J; bases not matched to a gene: 1. In DNA, the CDR3 is TGTGCCAGCAGCTTAGCCGGGACAGACTATGGCTACACCTTC. Protein sequence: CASSLAGTDYGYTF.

The chain joins TRBV5-1 to TRBJ2-1; 7 nucleotides line up with TRBD2. The germline CDR1 and CDR2 sequences are SGHRS and YFSETQ. This CDR3 comprises 14 residues. The J segment lost 5 bases and the V segment lost 1 base, leaving 3 bases of the junction unmatched. CDR3 residues: CASSLPGGNNEQFF. The CDR3 DNA is TGCGCCAGCAGCTTGCCGGGGGGTAACAATGAGCAGTTCTTC.

V usage is TRBV4-2 and J usage is TRBJ2-1, with 10 bases identical to TRBD1. Per germline, CDR1 LGHNA and CDR2 YNFKEQ. The CDR3 spans 15 residues. Unmatched junction bases numbered 6, after V lost 0 bases and J lost 10 bases. CDR3 amino acids: CASSQEGTGVIEQFF. The CDR3 bases are TGTGCCAGCAGCCAAGAAGGGACAGGGGTTATCGAGCAGTTCTTC.

The chain couples TRBV4-2 to TRBJ2-1; D remains ambiguous. CDR3 size: 13 residues. The V gene lost 0 bases and the J gene lost 5 bases, with 5 bases spanning the gap. Germline V gene lookup returns CDR1 LGHNA and CDR2 YNFKEQ. The DNA of the CDR3 is TGTGCCAGCAGCCAAGACAGAAACAATGAGCAGTTCTTC. Translating it yields CASSQDRNNEQFF.

This clonotype has just one count. This chain joins TRBV12-3 or TRBV12-4 and TRBJ2-3, with D possibly matching TRBD2 (5 bases). The V and J ends lost 7 bases and 2 bases respectively, with 10 bases between them. The CDR3 length is 13 residues. CDR3: CASKSGFTDTQYF. The DNA for the CDR3 is TGTGCCAGCAAGTCGGGATTCACAGATACGCAGTATTTT.

This chain links TRBV19 with TRBJ1-5; no firm D call. The CDR3 consists of 13 residues. The V and J ends lost 6 bases and 7 bases respectively, with 13 bases between them. CDR1 and CDR2 from the germline V gene are LNHDA and SQIVND (reference sequence). Written as DNA, the CDR3 is TGTGCCAGTAGGGGCTGGGAACTGCAGCCCCAGCATTTT. It yields the protein CASRGWELQPQHF.

CDR3 sequence (DNA): TGTGCCAGCAGCAACAACCTCGGACAGGGGGATTCAGATACGCAGTATTTT. It specifies CASSNNLGQGDSDTQYF. The gene calls are TRBV7-3 and TRBJ2-3; 10 bases align to TRBD1. CDR1 and CDR2 from the germline V gene are SGHTA and FQGTGA. V trimming: 5 bases; J trimming: 4 bases; junction bases outside the gene matches: 12. The CDR3 loop spans 17 amino acids.

The rearrangement uses TRBV18 and TRBJ2-5, with TRBD2 matching over 16 bases. The V gene's germline CDR1 is KGHSH and CDR2 LQKENI. There are 18 residues in the CDR3. J gave up 3 bases and V 3 bases, and 7 bases lay outside the gene matches. CDR3 bases: TGTGCCAGCTCACCGAAGGGACTAGCGGGAGGGCCTGAAGAGACCCAGTACTTC. Its translation is CASSPKGLAGGPEETQYF.

V is TRBV28 and J is TRBJ2-7, with D uncertain. The germline gives CDR1 MDHEN, CDR2 SYDVKM. V was pared by 6 bases and J by 0 bases, with 9 bases between. There are 13 residues in the CDR3. CDR3 nucleotide sequence: TGTGCCAGCAGGATTGGGCACTCCTACGAGCAGTACTTC. This sequence encodes CASRIGHSYEQYF.